These 26 T cell receptor beta chains originate from one sample sequenced in a study of CXCR3-negative and CXCR3-positive naive CD8 T cells. UMI-labeled 5' RACE TRB cDNA libraries were prepared from the cells. TCRdb reworked the 5' RACE reads into one entry per CDR3 protein, no DNA. This table lists more than 80,000 distinct CDR3 sequences. Overall study results and limits: The TRB CDR3s that CXCR3-positive naive cells carried were more hydrophobic than those of CXCR3-negative naive cells.

For these receptors, no antigen is known. Sequencing was performed on naive CXCR3+ CD8+ T cells from blood. This sample's subset: CD45RO-CCR7+CD27+CD95- naive CD8+ T cells expressing CXCR3 (TNR3+). The origin of the receptors is a human donor in good health. Some clones in this sample may be carry-over from other donors' samples.

The rearrangement uses TRBV12-3 or TRBV12-4 and TRBJ1-1. This CDR3 spans 12 amino acids. CDR3 sequence reads: CASSQGSLEAFF.

This chain links TRBV6-5 with TRBJ2-3; with no DNA, the TCRdb D assignment of TRBD1 cannot be verified. Germline values: CDR1 MNHEY, CDR2 SVGAGI. The length of the CDR3 is 13 residues. The CDR3 region is CASSDREGDTQYF.

The chain is built from TRBV20-1 and TRBJ1-5. Germline V gene data show CDR1 as DFQATT and CDR2 as SNEGSKA (reference sequence). The CDR3 runs to 15 residues. CDR3 sequence reads: CSARDPGLGNQPQHF.

The rearrangement uses TRBV14 and TRBJ2-1; TCRdb lists TRBD1, though no DNA is available to test this call. The CDR3 sequence is 13 residues long. Per germline, CDR1 SGHDN and CDR2 FVKESK. This CDR3 reads CASSQSRGNEQFF.

The genes are TRBV12-3 or TRBV12-4 and TRBJ2-7; TCRdb's D call of TRBD1 is untestable without DNA. The CDR3 consists of 14 residues. The CDR3 protein is CASSVGQGDGEQYF.

The CDR3 protein is CSVPTPVLQFF. This chain links TRBV29-1 with TRBJ2-1; without DNA, the TCRdb call of TRBD1 cannot be checked. The CDR3 is made up of 11 amino acids. CDR1 and CDR2 from the germline V gene are SQVTM and ANQGSEA.

The chain recombines TRBV4-3 with TRBJ2-2; TCRdb gives TRBD1 as the D gene, but with no DNA this cannot be confirmed. The CDR3 loop spans 17 amino acids. Germline V gene lookup returns CDR1 LGHNA and CDR2 YSLEER. CDR3: CASSQDLTGGNAGELFF.

The V call is TRBV10-3, the J call TRBJ2-3; with no DNA, the TCRdb D assignment of TRBD1 cannot be verified. Germline CDR1 and CDR2: ENHRY and SYGVKD. The CDR3 totals 16 residues. The CDR3 loop reads CAIRTGTGHDTDTQYF.

This chain connects TRBV5-4 to TRBJ1-2; the TCRdb D gene call, TRBD1, has no DNA to confirm it. The V gene's germline CDR1 is SGHNT and CDR2 YYREEE (reference sequence). CDR3 length equals 18 residues. The CDR3 sequence: CASSLDYGRSGADYGYTF.

This sequence joins TRBV13 and TRBJ2-7; the TRBD2 assignment by TCRdb is unverifiable without DNA. This CDR3 comprises 15 residues. CDR1 is PRHDT and CDR2 is FYEKMQ in the germline V gene (reference sequence). CDR3 sequence reads: CASSFRRELSYEQYF.

The V and J genes are TRBV6-1 and TRBJ2-1; TCRdb selects TRBD2, and the lack of DNA leaves this call unchecked. In germline, CDR1 is MNHNS, CDR2 SASEGT. The CDR3 length is 15 residues. CDR3 protein: CASSAHSTSLNEQFF.

V usage is TRBV14 and J usage is TRBJ1-2; TCRdb outputs TRBD1, but without DNA this stays unchecked. This CDR3 is built from 13 residues. The germline V gene encodes CDR1 SGHDN and CDR2 FVKESK. The CDR3 spells CASSLGINYGYTF.

V gene TRBV5-1 combines with J gene TRBJ2-7. CDR1 and CDR2 from the germline V gene are SGHRS and YFSETQ. This CDR3 is built from 14 residues. CDR3: CASSLRKNAYEQYF.

The V call is TRBV28, the J call TRBJ2-7; TCRdb calls TRBD1, which cannot be checked without DNA. Germline values: CDR1 MDHEN, CDR2 SYDVKM. The CDR3 is 13 amino acids. CDR3 sequence reads: CASSGQRGYEQYF.

The V and J genes are TRBV6-1 and TRBJ2-2. The CDR3 totals 16 residues. Germline loops: CDR1 MNHNS, CDR2 SASEGT. The CDR3 region is CASSPGGYANTGELFF.

The V gene is TRBV7-9, the J gene TRBJ2-1; TCRdb reports TRBD1, a call that lacks DNA to check it against. Germline-derived CDR1 and CDR2 are SEHNR and FQNEAQ (reference sequence). This CDR3 contains 15 residues. The CDR3 reads CASSLDAGEINEQFF.

The rearrangement joins TRBV6-5 to TRBJ2-1; the D call of TRBD1 rests on TCRdb alone, since no DNA is present to check it. CDR3 length: 15 amino acids. The germline V gene has CDR1 MNHEY and CDR2 SVGAGI. CDR3 residues: CASSLGSGAYNEQFF.

The chain employs TRBV4-3 and TRBJ2-3; TCRdb indicates TRBD1, and absent DNA this call remains unverified. The CDR3 is made up of 13 amino acids. From germline, CDR1 is LGHNA and CDR2 YSLEER. The CDR3 here is CASSQDRGGTQYF.

This chain uses TRBV20-1 with TRBJ1-1; there is no DNA to check the TCRdb D call of TRBD1. Germline CDR1 DFQATT, CDR2 SNEGSKA (reference sequence). The CDR3 loop spans 14 amino acids. This CDR3 reads CSAPPEGRNTEAFF.

This chain uses TRBV7-2 with TRBJ2-7; the D call of TRBD2 rests on TCRdb alone, since no DNA is present to check it. The CDR3 runs to 14 residues. Germline V CDR1 and CDR2: SGHTA, FQGNSA. The CDR3 region is CASSLHSTSYEQYF.

The rearrangement links TRBV14 to TRBJ2-1; the TCRdb D gene call, TRBD1, has no DNA to confirm it. The CDR3 spans 13 residues. Germline V gene sequence: CDR1 SGHDN, CDR2 FVKESK. This chain's CDR3 is CASNRGGYNEQFF.

This chain uses TRBV6-6 with TRBJ2-1. The V gene's germline CDR1 is MNHNY and CDR2 SVGAGI (reference sequence). This CDR3 region has 16 residues. CDR3 protein: CASSYSLQSAYNEQFF.

The chain has TRBV6-2 or TRBV6-3 and TRBJ1-1; TCRdb's assignment of TRBD1 cannot be checked, as there is no DNA. Per germline, CDR1 MNHEY and CDR2 SVGEGT. This CDR3 has 14 amino acids. The CDR3 protein is CANQRGPLRTEAFF.

The chain employs TRBV29-1 and TRBJ2-7; as DNA is missing, the TRBD1 call by TCRdb cannot be tested. The CDR3 sequence is 13 residues long. Germline V gives CDR1 SQVTM, CDR2 ANQGSEA. CDR3 region: CSVRGTGHYEQYF.

This chain links TRBV29-1 with TRBJ2-3; checking the TCRdb D call of TRBD1 is not possible without DNA. The CDR3 consists of 13 residues. Germline values: CDR1 SQVTM, CDR2 ANQGSEA. The CDR3 region is CSVVGGSTDTQYF.

The V gene is TRBV9, the J gene TRBJ2-1. This CDR3 region has 14 residues. CDR1 and CDR2 from the germline V gene are SGDLS and YYNGEE. This chain's CDR3 is CASSVDTGWDEQFF.